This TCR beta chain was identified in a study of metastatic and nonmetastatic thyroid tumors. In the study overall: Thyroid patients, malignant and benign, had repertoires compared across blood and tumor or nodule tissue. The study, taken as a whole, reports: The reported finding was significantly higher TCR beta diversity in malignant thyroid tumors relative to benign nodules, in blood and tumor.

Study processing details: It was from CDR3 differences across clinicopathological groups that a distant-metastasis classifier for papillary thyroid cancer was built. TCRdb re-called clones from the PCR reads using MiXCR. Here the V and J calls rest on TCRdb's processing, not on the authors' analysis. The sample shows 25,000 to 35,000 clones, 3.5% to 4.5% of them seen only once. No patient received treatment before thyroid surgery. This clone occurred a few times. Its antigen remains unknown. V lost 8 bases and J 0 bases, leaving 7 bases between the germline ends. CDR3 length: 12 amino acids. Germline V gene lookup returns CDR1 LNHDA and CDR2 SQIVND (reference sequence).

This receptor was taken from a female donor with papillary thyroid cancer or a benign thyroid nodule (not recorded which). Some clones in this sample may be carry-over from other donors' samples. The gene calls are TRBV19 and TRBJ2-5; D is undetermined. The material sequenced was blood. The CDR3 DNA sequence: TGTGCCAGTGCCGGGTACCAAGAGACCCAGTACTTC. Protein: CASAGYQETQYF.